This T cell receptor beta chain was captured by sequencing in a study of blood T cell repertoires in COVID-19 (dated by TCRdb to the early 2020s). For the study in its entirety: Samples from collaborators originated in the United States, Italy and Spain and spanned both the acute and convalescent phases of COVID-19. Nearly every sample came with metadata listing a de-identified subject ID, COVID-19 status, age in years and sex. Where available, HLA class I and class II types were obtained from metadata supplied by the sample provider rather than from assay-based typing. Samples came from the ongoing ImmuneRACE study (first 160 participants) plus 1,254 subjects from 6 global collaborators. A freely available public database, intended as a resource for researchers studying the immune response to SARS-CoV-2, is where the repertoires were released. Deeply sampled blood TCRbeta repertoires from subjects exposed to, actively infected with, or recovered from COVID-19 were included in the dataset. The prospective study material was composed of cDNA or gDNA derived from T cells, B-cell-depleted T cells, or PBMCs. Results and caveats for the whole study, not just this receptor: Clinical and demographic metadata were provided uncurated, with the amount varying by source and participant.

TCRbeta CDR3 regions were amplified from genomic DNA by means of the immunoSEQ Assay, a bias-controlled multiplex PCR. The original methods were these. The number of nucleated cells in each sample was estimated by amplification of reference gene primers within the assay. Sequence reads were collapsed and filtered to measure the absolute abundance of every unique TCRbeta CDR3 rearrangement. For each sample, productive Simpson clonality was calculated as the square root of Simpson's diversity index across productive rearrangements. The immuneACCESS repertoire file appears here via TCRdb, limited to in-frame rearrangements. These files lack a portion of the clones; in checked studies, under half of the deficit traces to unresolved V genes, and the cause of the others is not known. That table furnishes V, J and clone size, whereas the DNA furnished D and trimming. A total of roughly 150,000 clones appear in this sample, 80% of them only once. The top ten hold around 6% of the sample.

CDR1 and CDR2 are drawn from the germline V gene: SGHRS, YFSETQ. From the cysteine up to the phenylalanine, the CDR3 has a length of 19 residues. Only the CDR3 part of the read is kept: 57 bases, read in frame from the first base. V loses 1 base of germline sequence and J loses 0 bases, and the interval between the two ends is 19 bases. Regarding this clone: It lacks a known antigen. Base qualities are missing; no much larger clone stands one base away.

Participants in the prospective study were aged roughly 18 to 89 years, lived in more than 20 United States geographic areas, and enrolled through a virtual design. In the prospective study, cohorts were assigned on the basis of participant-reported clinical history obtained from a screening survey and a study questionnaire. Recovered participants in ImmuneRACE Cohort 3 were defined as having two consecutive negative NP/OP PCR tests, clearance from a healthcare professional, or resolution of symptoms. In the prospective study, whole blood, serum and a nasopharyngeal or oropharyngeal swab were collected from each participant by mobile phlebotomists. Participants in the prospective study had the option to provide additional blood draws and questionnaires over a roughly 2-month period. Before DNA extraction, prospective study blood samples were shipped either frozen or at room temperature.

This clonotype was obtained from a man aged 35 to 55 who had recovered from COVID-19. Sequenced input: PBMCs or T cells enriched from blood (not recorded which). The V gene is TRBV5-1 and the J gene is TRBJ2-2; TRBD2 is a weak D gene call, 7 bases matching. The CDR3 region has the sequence CASSLSKLGGRTNTGELFF. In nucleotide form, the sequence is TGCGCCAGCAGCTTGAGTAAGCTCGGGGGGCGGACGAACACCGGGGAGCTGTTTTTT.